Shown below are 25 T cell receptor beta chains from a single sample sequenced in a study of naive and memory T cell subsets. Study results and limitations: A few larger clonotypes appeared in naive repertoires, especially CD8, possibly memory cells re-expressing CD45RA.

Both TRBC1 and TRBC2 were covered by a beta constant-region primer of two equimolar oligonucleotides. The ligated cDNA underwent four PCR rounds using SP2 and nested alpha and beta constant-region primers. TCRdb re-derived calls from the UMI-ligation and nested PCR reads in MiXCR, one entry per CDR3 protein. In the table there are under 150,000 distinct CDR3 sequences, approximately 20% of which are singletons. The antigens for these receptors are not known. Sequencing was done on a sample of naive CD8+ T cells from blood. The receptors originated from a human donor in good health.

This clonotype was detected a few times. This chain joins TRBV28 and TRBJ2-1, with D maybe TRBD2 (5 bases). V was shortened by 4 bases and J by 3 bases, with 10 bases between the two germline ends. Germline V gene lookup returns CDR1 MDHEN and CDR2 SYDVKM. The CDR3 loop spans 14 amino acids. DNA of the CDR3: TGTGCCAGCAGTTATCGGGGATTCTACAATGAGCAGTTCTTC. Its translation: CASSYRGFYNEQFF.

The table lists this clonotype with a few counts. The chain carries TRBV25-1 and TRBJ2-7; maybe TRBD1 (5 bases). CDR3 length: 13 residues. The ends were cut back, 8 bases at V and 5 bases at J, with 16 bases in the middle. Germline V CDR1 and CDR2: MGHDK, SYGVNS. The CDR3 sequence is CASLAQGTHEQYF. CDR3 DNA sequence: TGTGCCAGCCTCGCTCAGGGAACCCACGAGCAGTACTTC.

V usage is TRBV28 and J usage is TRBJ1-6, with D possibly TRBD1 on 5 matching bases. V lost 6 bases and J 6 bases, leaving 15 bases between the germline ends. The V gene's germline CDR1 is MDHEN and CDR2 SYDVKM. This CDR3 comprises 15 residues. CDR3 coding DNA: TGTGCCAGCAGGGACACAGGAAGGCCTAATTCACCCCTCCACTTT. Residues: CASRDTGRPNSPLHF. The full variable domain, completed using reference TRBV28 and TRBJ1-6, is DVKVTQSSRYLVKRTGEKVFLECVQDMDHENMFWYRQDPGLGLRLIYFSYDVKMKEKGDIPEGYSVSREKKERFSLILESASTNQTSMYLCASRDTGRPNSPLHFGNGTRLTVT.

The gene calls are TRBV7-8 and TRBJ1-2; possible D gene TRBD1, 6 bases. Germline V lookup: CDR1 SGHVS, CDR2 FQNEAQ. Trimming stripped 2 bases from V and 4 bases from J, with 20 bases between. The CDR3 runs to 17 residues. CDR3 amino acids: CASSLSSRQGGSYGYTF. For the CDR3, the DNA is TGTGCCAGCAGCTTATCTAGCCGACAAGGGGGTTCCTATGGCTACACCTTC.

This clonotype was detected only a few times. The chain combines TRBV7-8 with TRBJ2-7, with 9 bases identical to TRBD1. The germline V gene has CDR1 SGHVS and CDR2 FQNEAQ. V shed 8 bases and J 4 bases; nucleotides not matched to a gene: 6. The CDR3 totals 13 residues. The CDR3 spells CASFGQGLYEQYF. The CDR3 nucleotides are TGTGCCAGCTTCGGACAGGGGCTTTACGAGCAGTACTTC.

The genes are TRBV5-5 and TRBJ2-1; D call uncertain. There are 15 residues in the CDR3. Germline V gene data show CDR1 as SGHKS and CDR2 as YYEKEE (reference sequence). V was shortened by 6 bases and J by 0 bases, with 13 bases between the two germline ends. CDR3 in DNA: TGTGCCAGCATCCAGGTTCTCCTCTCCTACAATGAGCAGTTCTTC. The encoded protein is CASIQVLLSYNEQFF. Drawing the rest from reference TRBV5-5 and TRBJ2-1, the complete variable domain is DAGVTQSPTHLIKTRGQQVTLRCSPISGHKSVSWYQQVLGQGPQFIFQYYEKEERGRGNFPDRFSARQFPNYSSELNVNALLLGDSALYLCASIQVLLSYNEQFFGPGTRLTVL.

This clonotype was seen a handful of times. The CDR3 region is CASSHGQKSNYGYTF. In DNA form, the CDR3 reads TGTGCCAGCAGCCACGGACAGAAATCTAACTATGGCTACACCTTC. This sequence joins TRBV28 and TRBJ1-2; TRBD1 might be the D (6 bases). V was trimmed by 6 bases and J by 0 bases, leaving 14 bases between them. This CDR3 comprises 15 residues. The germline V gene has CDR1 MDHEN and CDR2 SYDVKM.

This clonotype was picked up many times. The rearrangement joins TRBV27 to TRBJ2-7; D is undetermined. Trimming removed 3 bases from V and 6 bases from J, with 6 bases in between. The CDR3 is made up of 11 amino acids. The V gene's germline CDR1 is MNHEY and CDR2 SMNVEV (reference sequence). The CDR3, as DNA: TGTGCCAGCAGTTTCGGCCTCGAGCAGTACTTC. This codes for CASSFGLEQYF.

The V gene is TRBV6-5, the J gene TRBJ2-1, with 11 nucleotides matching TRBD2. The CDR3 has 17 amino acids. J gave up 6 bases and V 4 bases, and 11 bases lay outside the gene matches. Germline V gene sequence: CDR1 MNHEY, CDR2 SVGAGI. The CDR3 DNA is TGTGCCAGCAGTTCCCCGACTAGCGGGAAATGGATCAATGAGCAGTTCTTC. Its protein product is CASSSPTSGKWINEQFF.

The chain is built from TRBV28 and TRBJ1-5; 7 positions agree with TRBD1. This CDR3 contains 15 residues. In germline, CDR1 is MDHEN, CDR2 SYDVKM. V shed 4 bases and J 9 bases; nucleotides not matched to a gene: 12. For the CDR3, the DNA is TGTGCCAGCAGTTCCGGGACAGACCCGCAGGGGCCCCAGCATTTT. This encodes CASSSGTDPQGPQHF.

This chain uses TRBV28 with TRBJ2-2; no clear D gene. This CDR3 comprises 14 residues. Germline assignment: CDR1 MDHEN and CDR2 SYDVKM. V dropped 3 bases and J dropped 1 base, with 6 bases sitting between them. The CDR3 sequence is CASSFAVNTGELFF. The CDR3 DNA reads TGTGCCAGCAGTTTCGCGGTGAACACCGGGGAGCTGTTTTTT.

This chain connects TRBV28 to TRBJ2-7, with TRBD1 matching 9 bases. Germline V CDR1 and CDR2: MDHEN, SYDVKM. Losses at the gene ends were 5 bases for V and 5 bases for J; bases not matched to a gene: 7. The CDR3 contains 14 residues. CDR3 in DNA: TGTGCCAGCAGTCCGGGACAGGGCATCCACGAGCAGTACTTC. Its protein is CASSPGQGIHEQYF.

This chain links TRBV27 with TRBJ2-7, with D hard to call. There are 11 residues in the CDR3. V was clipped by 7 bases and J by 4 bases, with 8 bases between them. The germline V gene has CDR1 MNHEY and CDR2 SMNVEV (reference sequence). CDR3 region: CASTSGYEQYF. Written as DNA, the CDR3 is TGTGCCAGCACTTCCGGGTACGAGCAGTACTTC.

This chain connects TRBV6-5 to TRBJ2-7; 7 nucleotides agree with TRBD1. The CDR3 is 12 residues long. The V and J ends lost 6 bases and 5 bases, in that order; junction bases with no gene match: 4. Germline assignment: CDR1 MNHEY and CDR2 SVGAGI. The CDR3 region has the DNA TGTGCCAGCAGGGGGACAGTCGACGAGCAGTACTTC. This gives the protein CASRGTVDEQYF.

V gene TRBV25-1 combines with J gene TRBJ1-2; D not resolved. The CDR3 sequence is 16 residues long. The germline gives CDR1 MGHDK, CDR2 SYGVNS. The V end was cut by 0 bases, the J end by 3 bases, with 14 bases between. CDR3 in DNA: TGTGCCAGCAGTGAATATTACCCTGCCACGGACTATGGCTACACCTTC. Its protein is CASSEYYPATDYGYTF.

This chain's CDR3 is CASSSIAESTYEQYF. In DNA, the CDR3 is TGTGCCAGCAGCTCAATAGCCGAATCAACCTACGAGCAGTACTTC. The chain combines TRBV7-2 with TRBJ2-7; D is ambiguous. The CDR3 length is 15 residues. CDR1 SGHTA and CDR2 FQGNSA come from the germline V gene. Trimming took off 4 bases at V and 2 bases at J, with 15 bases between the two ends.

V and J are TRBV20-1 and TRBJ2-3; TRBD2 matches 11 bases. The CDR3 consists of 16 residues. Trimming cost V 0 bases and J 2 bases; bases outside gene matches: 4. Germline loops: CDR1 DFQATT, CDR2 SNEGSKA (reference sequence). CDR3 nucleotide sequence: TGCAGTGCTAGAGATCTGGGACTAGCGGACACAGATACGCAGTATTTT. Its translation: CSARDLGLADTDTQYF.

This clonotype was observed a few times. This sequence joins TRBV19 and TRBJ2-1; D unclear. The CDR3 has 17 residues. Germline V gene sequence: CDR1 LNHDA, CDR2 SQIVND (reference sequence). V lost 0 bases to trimming and J lost 5 bases, with 17 bases between them. The DNA of the CDR3 is TGTGCCAGTAGTATAGATCTCGAGACAAGGAACCACAATGAGCAGTTCTTC. Translated, it gives CASSIDLETRNHNEQFF.

The V call is TRBV15, the J call TRBJ2-1, with 9 positions matching TRBD1. This CDR3 region has 15 residues. CDR1 LNHNV and CDR2 YYDKDF come from the germline V gene (reference sequence). V shed 2 bases and J 9 bases; nucleotides not matched to a gene: 8. CDR3 protein: CATSRSRTGASEQFF. The CDR3 nucleotides read TGTGCCACCAGCAGATCTCGGACAGGGGCTAGTGAGCAGTTCTTC.

V gene TRBV10-3 combines with J gene TRBJ2-2; perhaps D is TRBD1 or TRBD2 (6 bases each). Germline V gene sequence: CDR1 ENHRY, CDR2 SYGVKD. CDR3 length equals 15 residues. Trimming stripped 2 bases from V and 1 base from J, with 8 bases between. The DNA of the CDR3 is TGTGCCATCAGTGAGGCGGGACAGAACACCGGGGAGCTGTTTTTT. It yields the protein CAISEAGQNTGELFF.

This chain links TRBV28 with TRBJ1-1; D gene ambiguous. V dropped 8 bases and J dropped 1 base, with 5 bases sitting between them. CDR3 size: 11 residues. Germline V gene lookup returns CDR1 MDHEN and CDR2 SYDVKM. CDR3 protein: CASWGNTEAFF. The CDR3 region has the DNA TGTGCCAGCTGGGGGAACACTGAAGCTTTCTTT.

The chain employs TRBV7-3 and TRBJ2-1; D is unresolved. Trimming removed 5 bases at V and 0 bases at J, with 8 bases between. There are 14 residues in the CDR3. Germline CDR1 is SGHTA and CDR2 is FQGTGA. The CDR3 loop reads CASSPLASYNEQFF. The CDR3 DNA sequence: TGTGCCAGCAGCCCCCTTGCCTCCTACAATGAGCAGTTCTTC.

In this sample, this clonotype turned up a few times. The gene calls are TRBV27 and TRBJ2-3; possibly TRBD1 for D (5 bases). Germline V CDR1 and CDR2: MNHEY, SMNVEV (reference sequence). The CDR3 runs to 13 residues. V dropped 7 bases and J dropped 3 bases, with 11 bases sitting between them. CDR3 loop: CASIQAATDTQYF. CDR3 DNA: TGTGCCAGCATACAGGCGGCGACAGATACGCAGTATTTT.

V and J are TRBV29-1 and TRBJ2-3; TRBD1 might be the D (6 bases). CDR1 and CDR2 (germline): SQVTM, ANQGSEA. The CDR3 length is 14 residues. The germline V and J ends were trimmed by 5 bases and 6 bases, with 18 bases remaining between them. The CDR3 nucleotides are TGCAGCGTTCGGGGACGGCAGGGGAGTGATACGCAGTATTTT. Its protein product is CSVRGRQGSDTQYF.

This clonotype has only a few counts. This rearrangement joins TRBV28 to TRBJ2-1; TRBD2 matches at 7 bases. CDR1 and CDR2 from the germline V gene are MDHEN and SYDVKM. The CDR3 is 18 residues long. The V and J ends lost 6 bases and 6 bases, in that order; junction bases with no gene match: 20. CDR3 sequence (DNA): TGTGCCAGCAGCTTGGAGATGGATGGGGCTAGCGGTCTCAATGAGCAGTTCTTC. It encodes CASSLEMDGASGLNEQFF.